This T cell receptor (beta chain) was observed in a study of shared clonotypes between healthy human individuals (dated by TCRdb to 2020 to 2022). A note on the overall study: The cohort included three men and a couple of women between 18 and 49 years of age. Blood TCR repertoires of about 5 healthy adults were deeply sequenced to estimate repertoire size and the extent of clonotype sharing between individuals. To increase sequencing depth and limit assay-specific biases, TCR repertoire library preparation and sequencing were carried out by different laboratories using diverse techniques. Each donor's leukapheresis produced roughly between roughly 0.85 and 9.5 billion PBMCs.

The junction shows trimming of 0 bases on V and 3 bases on J, and the gene matches do not reach 7 bases of it. The CDR3 covers 16 residues, taking in both the cysteine and the phenylalanine. The entry retains the CDR3 DNA only, 48 bases that are in frame from base 1. For CDR1 and CDR2, the germline V gene (reference sequence) lists LNHNV and YYDKDF. In its sample, this clone was seen once. This receptor's antigen is unknown. One base away there is no much larger clone; base qualities are not given. Summary of the overall study and its limitations: Sampling was restricted to blood, and TCR repertoires in tissue are likely to differ from TCR repertoires in blood. Pairwise subsampling indicated that sequencing depth was expected to affect the degree of clonotype sharing among donors. Because the study included a small number of donors, the genetic and exposure-history diversity represented was limited.

Donors were healthy HIV-negative adults with no recently reported acute infections or vaccinations. Every donor was a Caucasian adult residing in Nashville, Tennessee, USA. For unsorted samples, 90 million to 95 million PBMCs were counted, and genomic DNA was extracted using the QIAamp DNA Blood Mini kit. Blood was obtained by leukapheresis, after which PBMCs were separated by Ficoll-Histopaque density gradient centrifugation and cryopreserved in liquid nitrogen vapor phase. TCR CDR3 regions were amplified from genomic DNA by multiplex PCR using the deep immunoSEQ assay. For each cell subset, the extracted genomic DNA was distributed evenly across all wells of several immunoSEQ 96-well plates, and each plate served as one replicate. For unsorted PBMC, each replicate PCR was loaded with roughly 270 ng genomic DNA, equivalent to approximately 33,000 T cell genomes. Ten immunoSEQ deep assay plates were used to sequence unsorted PBMC genomic DNA. Purified libraries were quantified with a Qubit 3.0 fluorometer, sized on a Bioanalyzer 2100, and re-quantified with the KAPA Library Quantification kit. Each immunoSEQ 96-well plate was sequenced on its own single-read 150-cycle Illumina NextSeq 550 flow cell. The authors' analysis ran thus. Because the immunoSEQ output included only junctional sequences and no quality scores, the filtering could not be the same as the filtering used for full-length reads. To assign V/J genes and CDR3, sequences were annotated against IMGT germline references using PyIR, a Python wrapper for IgBLAST v1.9. Reads were filtered out if the reads had weak V/J assignments (E-value above 1e-6), no CDR3, stop codons, out-of-frame junctions, or ambiguous translated residues. V3J clonotypes were defined by identical inferred V gene, J gene, and CDR3 amino acid sequence. The percentage overlap between two repertoires was calculated by dividing the number of shared unique clonotypes by the size of the smaller repertoire. Three approaches were used to assess repertoire richness: RTK rarefaction, the Chao1 estimator, and Recon v2.1 estimates of unobserved clonotypes. TCRdb holds this immuneACCESS table with in-frame rearrangements only. Some clones are missing; in checked studies, unresolved V genes explain under half, and the rest has no known cause. The V and J calls and the clone size are those of that table, but D and trimming were determined from the DNA. The table for this sample lists some 500,000 clones; more than 70% of them were counted only once. The top ten clones comprise 12% of the sample.

This TCR was sampled from a woman aged 40 to 50 in good health. Some clones in this sample may be carry-over from other donors' samples. The chain links TRBV15 with TRBJ1-1, with 7 bases matching TRBD1. Specimen: PBMCs. The nucleotide sequence is given as TGTGCCACCAGCAGAGATCTGAGGCAGGGGGACACTGAAGCTTTCTTT. It translates as CATSRDLRQGDTEAFF.